One sample yielded the 24 T cell receptor beta chains listed below, sequenced in a study of blood T cell repertoires in COVID-19. The table came from immunoSEQ multiplex PCR; TCRdb's copy has only in-frame clones and leaves some out. The data hold around 250,000 clones, with around 80% observed a single time. Specimen: peripheral blood. The receptors derive from a man of 80 years or more with acute or convalescent COVID-19.

This clone was observed a single time. This rearrangement joins TRBV10-3 to TRBJ1-4; a possible D gene is TRBD1 (5 bases). The CDR3 loop spans 16 amino acids. Trimming shortened V by 4 bases and J by 8 bases, and 20 bases separated the two germline ends. Germline lookup yields CDR1 ENHRY and CDR2 SYGVKD. CDR3 bases: TGTGCCATCAGTGGTCAGGGCGGGGGAGCTGAAGAAAAACTGTTTTTT. Amino acids: CAISGQGGGAEEKLFF.

The V gene is TRBV5-1, the J gene TRBJ2-1; 8 bases align to TRBD2. Germline V CDR1 and CDR2: SGHRS, YFSETQ. The junction had 10 bases not matched to a gene; V was cut back by 2 bases and J by 6 bases. The CDR3 has 16 residues. Written as DNA, the CDR3 is TGCGCCAGCAGCTTAGACGGGGGGGCAATAAGCAATGAGCAGTTCTTC. Its protein product is CASSLDGGAISNEQFF.

V is TRBV7-9 and J is TRBJ2-5; 11 bases match TRBD1. There are 15 residues in the CDR3. The germline CDR1 and CDR2 sequences are SEHNR and FQNEAQ (reference sequence). The V segment lost 8 bases and the J segment 4 bases; nucleotides outside the gene matches: 9. The CDR3 DNA is TGTGCCAGCGGCAAAGGACAGGGGGCCTCAGAGACCCAGTACTTC. It translates to CASGKGQGASETQYF.

This clone showed up just a few times. The chain is built from TRBV5-4 and TRBJ2-7; weak D call: TRBD1 (5 bases). V was pared by 1 base and J by 1 base, with 12 bases between. CDR3 size: 15 residues. Germline V gene data show CDR1 as SGHNT and CDR2 as YYREEE (reference sequence). CDR3 in amino acids: CASSLWGRRSYEQYF. The DNA of the CDR3 is TGTGCCAGCAGCTTGTGGGGCAGGAGATCCTACGAGCAGTACTTC.

V usage is TRBV28 and J usage is TRBJ2-5; 7 bases fit TRBD1. The germline gives CDR1 MDHEN, CDR2 SYDVKM. V lost 6 bases to trimming and J lost 4 bases; unmatched junction nucleotides: 5. The CDR3 consists of 13 residues. Here the CDR3 DNA reads TGTGCCAGCAGCATACAGGGGCCAGAGACCCAGTACTTC. As protein: CASSIQGPETQYF.

The chain joins TRBV27 to TRBJ1-2; 8 bases are shared with TRBD1. This CDR3 is 13 amino acids long. Trimming removed 3 bases from V and 6 bases from J; junction bases left unmatched: 3. Germline values: CDR1 MNHEY, CDR2 SMNVEV (reference sequence). The CDR3 loop reads CASSLDRDHGYTF. The CDR3 DNA follows: TGTGCCAGCAGTTTGGACAGGGACCATGGCTACACCTTC.

The sample holds a few counts of this clone. The V gene is TRBV7-8, the J gene TRBJ2-1; TRBD2 is a possible D gene (5 bases). V lost 1 base, J lost 9 bases, and 10 bases lay in between. This CDR3 is 13 amino acids long. CDR1 and CDR2 from the germline V gene are SGHVS and FQNEAQ. CDR3: CASSLDSGSEQFF. The CDR3 DNA is TGTGCCAGCAGCTTAGATTCGGGAAGTGAGCAGTTCTTC.

A word on this clone: The same CDR3 is also encoded by other DNA sequences in this sample. J is TRBJ2-2 and V is TRBV7-2, with 9 bases that match TRBD2. The CDR3 has 15 residues. The J segment lost 2 bases and the V segment lost 3 bases, leaving 1 base of the junction unmatched. CDR1 and CDR2 from the germline V gene are SGHTA and FQGNSA. CDR3 DNA sequence: TGTGCCAGCAGCTTGGGGACTAGCAACACCGGGGAGCTGTTTTTT. Protein product: CASSLGTSNTGELFF.

This rearrangement joins TRBV27 to TRBJ2-3; D gene unclear. The CDR3 has 14 amino acids. Per germline, CDR1 MNHEY and CDR2 SMNVEV (reference sequence). The germline V and J ends were trimmed by 5 bases and 10 bases, with 19 bases remaining between them. CDR3 nucleotides: TGTGCCAGCAGTCCGCCCCCGGGTCTTTGGCCGCAGTATTTT. Amino acids: CASSPPPGLWPQYF.

V usage is TRBV3-1 (or the pseudogene TRBV3-2) and J usage is TRBJ2-3; 10 bases map to TRBD2. CDR1 is LGHDT, CDR2 YNNKEL, per germline (reference sequence). This CDR3 has 16 amino acids. J lost 0 bases, V lost 1 base, and 1 base had no gene match. CDR3 protein: CASSQAAGGSTDTQYF. CDR3 bases: TGTGCCAGCAGCCAAGCAGCGGGGGGGAGCACAGATACGCAGTATTTT.

V gene TRBV9 combines with J gene TRBJ2-5; 13 bases align to TRBD2. Germline CDR1 and CDR2: SGDLS and YYNGEE. The CDR3 runs to 15 residues. The V gene end was trimmed by 4 bases and the J gene end by 5 bases; junction bases not matched to a gene: 5. This CDR3 reads CASSSGLAGVETQYF. CDR3 in DNA: TGTGCCAGCAGCTCCGGACTAGCGGGGGTGGAGACCCAGTACTTC.

The chain uses TRBV19 and TRBJ1-1, with D perhaps TRBD1 (5 bases). The V and J ends lost 7 bases and 1 base respectively, with 19 bases between them. This CDR3 spans 16 amino acids. Germline V gives CDR1 LNHDA, CDR2 SQIVND (reference sequence). CDR3 region: CASIIVRGDRNTEAFF. In nucleotides, the CDR3 is TGTGCCAGTATAATTGTGCGGGGGGACCGGAACACTGAAGCTTTCTTT.

This clone was counted only a few times. Written as DNA, the CDR3 is TGTGCCAGCAGTTCAGGGACTAGCTGGACCGGGGAGCTGTTTTTT. Residues: CASSSGTSWTGELFF. The chain has TRBV6-5 and TRBJ2-2; 9 nucleotides line up with TRBD2. In germline, CDR1 is MNHEY, CDR2 SVGAGI. With 4 bases clipped from V and 5 bases from J, the junction kept 5 bases outside the gene matches. The CDR3 contains 15 residues.

V gene TRBV18 combines with J gene TRBJ2-5; 8 bases align to TRBD2. Unmatched junction bases numbered 17, after V lost 3 bases and J lost 5 bases. This CDR3 contains 18 residues. From germline, CDR1 is KGHSH and CDR2 LQKENI. CDR3 sequence (DNA): TGTGCCAGCTCACCGGACCCCGGGACTAGGAGAAACGTGGAGACCCAGTACTTC. This gives the protein CASSPDPGTRRNVETQYF. The whole variable domain, filled in from reference TRBV18 and TRBJ2-5, reads NAGVMQNPRHLVRRRGQEARLRCSPMKGHSHVYWYRQLPEEGLKFMVYLQKENIIDESGMPKERFSAEFPKEGPSILRIQQVVRGDSAAYFCASSPDPGTRRNVETQYFGPGTRLLVL.

The DNA for the CDR3 is TGTGCCAGCAGTTTATTCCAGGGGAACCGTGGCTACACCTTC. Protein: CASSLFQGNRGYTF. This chain joins TRBV28 and TRBJ1-2, with a possible D match to TRBD1 (6 bases). Germline lookup yields CDR1 MDHEN and CDR2 SYDVKM. The V end was cut by 1 base, the J end by 7 bases, with 13 bases between. The length of the CDR3 is 14 residues.

The chain recombines TRBV29-1 with TRBJ2-1, with 11 nucleotides matching TRBD2. The CDR3 runs to 14 residues. Germline V CDR1 and CDR2: SQVTM, ANQGSEA. The junction had 5 bases not matched to a gene; V was cut back by 3 bases and J by 7 bases. CDR3 protein: CSVDFLAGGNEQFF. CDR3 DNA sequence: TGCAGCGTTGATTTTCTAGCGGGAGGTAATGAGCAGTTCTTC.

This chain connects TRBV9 to TRBJ1-3; 9 nucleotides match TRBD1. The germline CDR1 and CDR2 sequences are SGDLS and YYNGEE. J was trimmed by 3 bases and V by 1 base; bases with no gene match: 2. The CDR3 spans 15 residues. The chain's CDR3 is CASSVRQGDGNTIYF. Here the CDR3 DNA reads TGTGCCAGCAGCGTAAGACAGGGGGATGGAAACACCATATATTTT.

The chain recombines TRBV28 with TRBJ1-2; D uncertain. The CDR3 covers 15 residues. V lost 6 bases and J 8 bases, leaving 22 bases between the germline ends. Germline CDR1 reads MDHEN; CDR2 reads SYDVKM. The CDR3 DNA is TGTGCCAGCAGACAAACCAGGATGGGAGCTAAAGGCTACACCTTC. This codes for CASRQTRMGAKGYTF.

This clone occurred many times. The V and J genes are TRBV5-6 and TRBJ1-1; 9 nucleotides align to TRBD1. The CDR3 contains 15 residues. Germline V lookup: CDR1 SGHDT, CDR2 YYEEEE. V lost 4 bases to trimming and J lost 1 base; unmatched junction nucleotides: 5. The CDR3 region has the DNA TGTGCCAGCAGCGTTCGGGACAGGGAGAACACTGAAGCTTTCTTT. It specifies CASSVRDRENTEAFF.

V usage is TRBV7-2 and J usage is TRBJ2-5; 12 bases fit TRBD2. There are 15 residues in the CDR3. Germline-derived CDR1 and CDR2 are SGHTA and FQGNSA. The V and J ends lost 3 bases and 5 bases, in that order; junction bases with no gene match: 4. The CDR3 DNA follows: TGTGCCAGCAGCTTGACTAGCGGGGGCGGTGAGACCCAGTACTTC. Its translation: CASSLTSGGGETQYF. The variable domain in full, completed from reference TRBV7-2 and TRBJ2-5, reads GAGVSQSPSNKVTEKGKDVELRCDPISGHTALYWYRQSLGQGLEFLIYFQGNSAPDKSGLPSDRFSAERTGGSVSTLTIQRTQQEDSAVYLCASSLTSGGGETQYFGPGTRLLVL.

For the CDR3, the DNA is TGTGCCAGCAGCTTGCCGACAGGGAACTCTGGGGCCAACGTCCTGACTTTC. Protein product: CASSLPTGNSGANVLTF. V gene TRBV5-5 combines with J gene TRBJ2-6; the match to TRBD1 covers 7 bases. The CDR3 has 17 residues. Germline loops: CDR1 SGHKS, CDR2 YYEKEE (reference sequence). Unmatched junction bases numbered 4, after V lost 1 base and J lost 0 bases.

The rearrangement links TRBV3-1 (or the pseudogene TRBV3-2) to TRBJ2-5; 8 bases are shared with TRBD2. This CDR3 comprises 16 residues. Germline assignment: CDR1 LGHDT and CDR2 YNNKEL (reference sequence). V shed 0 bases, J shed 7 bases, and the junction held 10 bases outside the gene matches. The CDR3 nucleotides read TGTGCCAGCAGCCAAGACGAGACGGGAGGGCCTGGGACCCAGTACTTC. This sequence encodes CASSQDETGGPGTQYF.

As concerns this clone: This sample includes further DNA sequences coding for the same CDR3. This sequence joins TRBV3-1 (or the pseudogene TRBV3-2) and TRBJ2-5; D is possibly TRBD2 (7 bases). Germline V gene data show CDR1 as LGHDT and CDR2 as YNNKEL (reference sequence). The CDR3 sequence is 14 residues long. Trimming cost V 4 bases and J 4 bases, with 13 bases left between them. CDR3 region: CASSPLGGGETQYF. In DNA form, the CDR3 reads TGTGCCAGCAGCCCCTTGGGAGGGGGAGAGACCCAGTACTTC.

The J gene is TRBJ2-3, the V gene TRBV2; the match to TRBD1 covers 7 bases. Germline V gene lookup returns CDR1 SNHLY and CDR2 FYNNEI. The J segment lost 3 bases and the V segment lost 4 bases, leaving 4 bases of the junction unmatched. The CDR3 loop spans 14 amino acids. CDR3 in DNA: TGTGCCAGCAGTGGACAGGGTTGGACAGATACGCAGTATTTT. It encodes CASSGQGWTDTQYF. Supplemented by reference TRBV2 and TRBJ2-3, the full variable domain reads EPEVTQTPSHQVTQMGQEVILRCVPISNHLYFYWYRQILGQKVEFLVSFYNNEISEKSEIFDDQFSVERPDGSNFTLKIRSTKLEDSAMYFCASSGQGWTDTQYFGPGTRLTVL.